This T cell receptor beta chain stems from a study of blood T cell repertoires in COVID-19. The wider study: The analysed material was cDNA or gDNA that came from T cells, B-cell-depleted T cells, or PBMCs.

Clones were sequenced by immunoSEQ multiplex PCR, and TCRdb holds only the in-frame ones, with some missing. The data contain more than 200,000 clones, less than 90% of them seen just once; the ten biggest clones take up about 2%. The clonotype was recovered from a man aged 25-40 years with active or convalescent COVID-19. What was sequenced was peripheral blood.

The CDR3 DNA sequence: TGCGCCAGCAGCCAAGACGCGGGGGGCACCTACAATGAGCAGTTCTTC. As protein: CASSQDAGGTYNEQFF. The rearrangement uses TRBV4-3 and TRBJ2-1, with 8 bases aligning to TRBD2. Germline V lookup: CDR1 LGHNA, CDR2 YSLEER. The V and J ends lost 0 bases and 2 bases, in that order; junction bases with no gene match: 3. The CDR3 is 16 residues long.